This entry features one T cell receptor (beta chain) sequence. Its antigen is not known. This sample's treatment: roughly 18 received Ad26.COV2.S at low or high dose, single or two shots; about 5 received placebo; per-sample allocation not given. Sampling took place 63 days after the first vaccine or placebo injection. This adult donor, from Boston, was 18-55 years old. This sample stems from a study of Ad26.COV2.S vaccination and SARS-CoV-2 variants. Study information: Vaccine-arm donor from the placebo-controlled COV1001 Ad26.COV2.S trial. The vaccine Ad26.COV2.S was put into the muscle once, or twice with 56 days between.

V gave up 0 bases and J gave up 0 bases, with 6 bases separating them. Germline V gene sequence: CDR1 SGHRS, CDR2 YFSETQ. The CDR3 covers 14 residues. Study conclusions and caveats: Vaccine recipients and placebo recipients showed similar non-spike TCR breadth.

Profiled with immunoSEQ multiplex PCR; TCRdb holds only in-frame clones, not every one. The sample lists 300,000 to 400,000 clones; 75% to 90% were seen once. The source was peripheral blood, collected in a trial of Ad26.COV2.S vaccine versus placebo. This clonotype was sampled from a person between 18 and 60 years old who received the Ad26.COV2.S COVID-19 vaccine or a placebo. This chain connects TRBV5-1 to TRBJ1-1; D gene unclear. Here the CDR3 reads CASSLGVMNTEAFF. The CDR3 DNA sequence: TGCGCCAGCAGCTTGGGGGTTATGAACACTGAAGCTTTCTTT.